The T cell receptor beta chain under discussion was sequenced for a study of regulatory T cells in long-lasting Graves disease. Study details: Antithyroid drugs had been taken by newly diagnosed Graves' patients for under 3 months.

This clonotype appeared many times. Its antigen is undetermined. This CDR3 has 12 residues. Germline CDR1 and CDR2: DFQATT and SNEGSKA (reference sequence). With 4 bases clipped from V and 7 bases from J, the junction kept 6 bases outside the gene matches. Investigators prepared the TCR beta libraries by applying iRepertoire HTBI primers and Arm-PCR of CDR3 regions. TCRdb reprocessed the multiplex PCR reads with MiXCR, giving one entry per CDR3 protein. The data show around 500,000 distinct CDR3 sequences, about 16% seen once. Study observations and caveats: In persistent patients, shared public clonotypes (roughly 2,700) outnumbered those in new patients (around 1,000). Lower TCR diversity characterized persistent Graves' patients relative to newly diagnosed patients.

The time point: newly diagnosed GD, antithyroid drugs for less than 3 months. Isolated PBMC RNA provided the starting material for the TCR library. This same sample was also taken into another study, of T cells in Graves' hyperthyroidism and ophthalmopathy.

This chain uses TRBV20-1 with TRBJ1-2; 7 bases map to TRBD1. The TCR comes from a woman aged 40-65 years with Graves disease. This material consisted of peripheral blood mononuclear cells (PBMCs), taken at new diagnosis, from a patient treated with antithyroid drugs. CDR3 region: CSATTGVGGYTF. Here the CDR3 DNA reads TGCAGTGCTACAACAGGGGTGGGTGGCTACACCTTC.